This T cell receptor beta chain originates from a study of shared T cell receptors in the human thymus. The CDR3 sequence is 14 residues long. Germline lookup yields CDR1 MNHEY and CDR2 SVGAGI. The V end was cut by 0 bases, the J end by 6 bases, with 11 bases between. TCRdb's table, derived via immunoSEQ multiplex PCR, lists solely in-frame clones and lacks some. The sample includes about 660,000 clones, around 87% seen only once; the top ten take 0.0094%. These data also featured in a second study, about human thymus T cells.

The material sequenced was thymocytes. The chain recombines TRBV6-5 with TRBJ1-2; TRBD1 might be the D (6 bases). This clonotype originated in a boy in the first two years of life with a congenital heart defect. The CDR3 is CASSYSGGENGYTF. CDR3 DNA: TGTGCCAGCAGTTACTCAGGGGGGGAGAATGGCTACACCTTC.